One sample yielded the 29 T cell receptor beta chains listed below, sequenced in a study of T cell responses to AZD1222 COVID-19 vaccine. The repertoire was sequenced with immunoSEQ multiplex PCR; TCRdb's copy has only in-frame clones and lacks some. This table has approximately 28,000 clones, approximately 93% appearing once. The sample consisted of peripheral blood, taken on day 0 of AZD1222 vaccination. These receptors all stem from an adult in good health.

This rearrangement joins TRBV15 to TRBJ2-1; perhaps TRBD2 as D (6 bases). This CDR3 has 15 amino acids. Germline CDR1 LNHNV, CDR2 YYDKDF (reference sequence). The V gene lost 1 base and the J gene lost 1 base, with 8 bases spanning the gap. The CDR3 loop reads CATSRGAGSYNEQFF. As DNA, the CDR3 is TGTGCCACCAGCAGAGGGGCGGGATCCTACAATGAGCAGTTCTTC.

The rearrangement uses TRBV11-2 and TRBJ1-3; tentative D call: TRBD1 (5 bases). This CDR3 has 18 residues. The V gene lost 1 base and the J gene lost 2 bases, with 18 bases spanning the gap. Germline lookup yields CDR1 SGHAT and CDR2 FQNNGV. The CDR3 sequence is CASSLGRGTGLPGNTIYF. The CDR3 region has the DNA TGTGCCAGCAGCTTAGGAAGGGGAACAGGTCTCCCTGGAAACACCATATATTTT.

The genes are TRBV5-1 and TRBJ2-1, with D tentatively TRBD2 (6 bases). Germline V gene lookup returns CDR1 SGHRS and CDR2 YFSETQ. Trimming shortened V by 3 bases and J by 10 bases, and 8 bases separated the two germline ends. The CDR3 totals 11 residues. The CDR3 DNA reads as TGCGCCAGCAGCTGGACTACCGAGCAGTTCTTC. Protein: CASSWTTEQFF.

V is TRBV6-5 and J is TRBJ1-1; tentative D call: TRBD1 (6 bases). The germline V gene has CDR1 MNHEY and CDR2 SVGAGI. The CDR3 sequence is 15 residues long. Trimming cost V 4 bases and J 3 bases, with 15 bases left between them. The CDR3 nucleotides are TGTGCCAGCAGTTCCTCCTTGACAGGTTACACTGAAGCTTTCTTT. This gives the protein CASSSSLTGYTEAFF.

This clone was seen only once. This chain joins TRBV6-5 and TRBJ2-5; 9 positions match TRBD1. Germline lookup yields CDR1 MNHEY and CDR2 SVGAGI. V shed 7 bases and J 5 bases; nucleotides not matched to a gene: 5. The CDR3 runs 13 residues. In DNA, the CDR3 is TGTGCCAGCACCCGGACAGGGGTTGAGACCCAGTACTTC. Translation: CASTRTGVETQYF.

The CDR3 reads CASRASGVPTEQYF. The CDR3 nucleotides are TGCGCCAGCAGGGCTAGCGGCGTTCCTACGGAGCAGTACTTC. The chain has TRBV10-2 and TRBJ2-7; 7 bases align to TRBD2. V was pared by 6 bases and J by 7 bases, with 12 bases of the junction left unmatched. This CDR3 region has 14 residues. Germline lookup yields CDR1 WSHSY and CDR2 SAAADI.

This clone was picked up one time. This chain joins TRBV12-2 and TRBJ2-2; the table calls TRBD2, which could not be checked here. TRBV12-2 is a pseudogene segment. The CDR3 spans 15 residues. In DNA, the CDR3 is TGTGCAAGTCGCTTCGGACTAGCGGGATCGCGGGAGCTGTTTTTT. This sequence encodes CASRFGLAGSRELFF.

The CDR3 bases are TGTGCCAGCAGCTCTGCTCTTGACAATGAGCAGTTCTTC. Translated, it gives CASSSALDNEQFF. The chain carries TRBV11-2 and TRBJ2-1; the D is unclear. V shed 4 bases and J shed 5 bases, with 9 bases lying between them. Germline loops: CDR1 SGHAT, CDR2 FQNNGV. The CDR3 extends over 13 amino acids.

The chain carries TRBV12-2 and TRBJ1-1; no check of the table's D call, TRBD1, against the DNA was made. TRBV12-2 counts as a pseudogene. This CDR3 comprises 17 residues. The CDR3 coding sequence is TGTGCAAGTCGCCCCCTCGGAGTGTCAGGGGAGAACACTGAAGCTTTCTTT. It yields the protein CASRPLGVSGENTEAFF.

The chain couples TRBV28 to TRBJ2-7, with 8 bases lining up with TRBD2. V trimming: 4 bases; J trimming: 2 bases; junction bases outside the gene matches: 10. The CDR3 runs 16 residues. The germline CDR1 and CDR2 sequences are MDHEN and SYDVKM. The CDR3 coding sequence is TGTGCCAGCAGTTATGTTCCCGCGGGGGGCGCCTACGAGCAGTACTTC. As protein: CASSYVPAGGAYEQYF. The full variable domain, its missing parts supplied by reference TRBV28 and TRBJ2-7, is DVKVTQSSRYLVKRTGEKVFLECVQDMDHENMFWYRQDPGLGLRLIYFSYDVKMKEKGDIPEGYSVSREKKERFSLILESASTNQTSMYLCASSYVPAGGAYEQYFGPGTRLTVT.

The chain recombines TRBV7-9 with TRBJ2-7, with D possibly TRBD1 on 5 matching bases. CDR1 is SEHNR and CDR2 is FQNEAQ in the germline V gene (reference sequence). The CDR3 extends over 15 amino acids. With 0 bases removed from V and 2 bases from J, the gap between germline ends came to 11 bases. CDR3 sequence reads: CASSLAGARTYEQYF. CDR3 DNA sequence: TGTGCCAGCAGCTTAGCTGGGGCGCGGACCTACGAGCAGTACTTC.

This chain links TRBV20-1 with TRBJ1-2, with D possibly TRBD1 on 6 matching bases. CDR1 and CDR2 from the germline V gene are DFQATT and SNEGSKA (reference sequence). The CDR3 length is 10 residues. In nucleotides, the CDR3 is TGCAGGGGGGCAGACTATGGCTACACCTTC. It codes for CRGADYGYTF.

The chain uses TRBV7-2 and TRBJ1-4; 8 bases are shared with TRBD1. Germline CDR1 SGHTA, CDR2 FQGNSA. This CDR3 comprises 15 residues. The trim removed 6 bases at V and 0 bases at J, leaving 3 bases unmatched. The CDR3 nucleotides are TGTGCCAGCAGGCTACAGGGGGCAACTAATGAAAAACTGTTTTTT. Translated, it gives CASRLQGATNEKLFF. Filled out from reference TRBV7-2 and TRBJ1-4, the complete variable domain reads GAGVSQSPSNKVTEKGKDVELRCDPISGHTALYWYRQSLGQGLEFLIYFQGNSAPDKSGLPSDRFSAERTGGSVSTLTIQRTQQEDSAVYLCASRLQGATNEKLFFGSGTQLSVL.

The chain employs TRBV5-1 and TRBJ2-7; possible D gene TRBD1, 5 bases. The CDR3 totals 14 residues. From germline, CDR1 is SGHRS and CDR2 YFSETQ. V dropped 2 bases and J dropped 3 bases, with 12 bases sitting between them. CDR3 amino acids: CASSFQGPDYEQYF. The CDR3, as DNA: TGCGCCAGCAGCTTCCAGGGCCCTGACTACGAGCAGTACTTC.

The chain is built from TRBV19 and TRBJ1-5; tentatively, D is TRBD1 (5 bases). Trimming cost V 5 bases and J 4 bases, with 9 bases left between them. CDR1 and CDR2 from the germline V gene are LNHDA and SQIVND (reference sequence). This CDR3 comprises 13 residues. The CDR3 here is CASSRDLNQPQHF. Here the CDR3 DNA reads TGTGCCAGTAGTCGGGACCTTAATCAGCCCCAGCATTTT. Variable domain in full (rest from reference TRBV19 and TRBJ1-5): DGGITQSPKYLFRKEGQNVTLSCEQNLNHDAMYWYRQDPGQGLRLIYYSQIVNDFQKGDIAEGYSVSREKKESFPLTVTSAQKNPTAFYLCASSRDLNQPQHFGDGTRLSIL.

This clone showed up just once. The chain couples TRBV20-1 to TRBJ2-1; D perhaps matches TRBD2 (5 bases). Trimming stripped 3 bases from V and 1 base from J, with 7 bases between. Germline loops: CDR1 DFQATT, CDR2 SNEGSKA (reference sequence). The CDR3 covers 13 residues. CDR3 in amino acids: CSASPGSYNEQFF. DNA of the CDR3: TGCAGTGCTAGTCCGGGATCCTACAATGAGCAGTTCTTC.

The chain links TRBV4-2 to TRBJ1-2, with D hard to call. V was trimmed by 3 bases and J by 1 base, leaving 15 bases between them. The CDR3 runs to 16 residues. CDR1 and CDR2 (germline): LGHNA, YNFKEQ. CDR3 in DNA: TGTGCCAGCAGCCATTCCTCTAGCGGCCTTAACTATGGCTACACCTTC. This sequence encodes CASSHSSSGLNYGYTF.

The V and J genes are TRBV2 and TRBJ2-2; D unresolved. Trimming removed 6 bases from V and 5 bases from J, with 10 bases in between. From germline, CDR1 is SNHLY and CDR2 FYNNEI. The CDR3 extends over 13 amino acids. Here the CDR3 reads CASSKLGTGELFF. CDR3 bases: TGTGCCAGCAGCAAGCTTGGGACCGGGGAGCTGTTTTTT.

The chain links TRBV30 to TRBJ1-4; D unresolved. The CDR3 has 15 residues. V was clipped by 2 bases and J by 0 bases, with 10 bases between them. Germline V gene data show CDR1 as GTSNPN and CDR2 as SVGIG (reference sequence). The CDR3, as DNA: TGTGCCTGGAGTTTCGGGAGTGCAACTAATGAAAAACTGTTTTTT. This translates into CAWSFGSATNEKLFF. Full variable domain (missing parts from reference TRBV30 and TRBJ1-4): SQTIHQWPATLVQPVGSPLSLECTVEGTSNPNLYWYRQAAGRGLQLLFYSVGIGQISSEVPQNLSASRPQDRQFILSSKKLLLSDSGFYLCAWSFGSATNEKLFFGSGTQLSVL.

The chain links TRBV10-2 to TRBJ2-7; the match to TRBD2 covers 8 bases. Germline V gives CDR1 WSHSY, CDR2 SAAADI. The CDR3 is 11 amino acids. V was clipped by 8 bases and J by 6 bases; unmatched bases: 3. This CDR3 is CASVAGSEQYF. The CDR3 nucleotides are TGCGCCAGCGTAGCGGGAAGCGAGCAGTACTTC.

This sequence joins TRBV6-5 and TRBJ1-5; D gene ambiguous. Germline V gene data show CDR1 as MNHEY and CDR2 as SVGAGI. The CDR3 has 16 residues. Trimming cost V 0 bases and J 2 bases, with 11 bases left between them. CDR3 DNA: TGTGCCAGCAGTTACTCGGGAATTGGTGGCAATCAGCCCCAGCATTTT. This codes for CASSYSGIGGNQPQHF.

This chain connects TRBV7-8 to TRBJ2-7; 11 bases agree with TRBD2. The CDR3 length is 16 residues. The germline gives CDR1 SGHVS, CDR2 FQNEAQ. The junction had 8 bases not matched to a gene; V was cut back by 4 bases and J by 3 bases. The CDR3 region is CASSSGRLAGIYEQYF. DNA for the CDR3: TGTGCCAGCAGCTCGGGGCGACTAGCGGGAATCTACGAGCAGTACTTC.

This clone was recorded a few times. The rearrangement uses TRBV19 and TRBJ1-5; a possible D gene is TRBD1 (5 bases). Trimming pared 5 bases from V and 3 bases from J, leaving 17 bases between. The CDR3 covers 16 residues. Germline CDR1 and CDR2: LNHDA and SQIVND (reference sequence). The CDR3 DNA is TGTGCCAGTAGTCCCCGGACACCTCGCGCCAATCAGCCCCAGCATTTT. Amino acids: CASSPRTPRANQPQHF.

This chain joins TRBV18 and TRBJ2-3; TRBD1 is a possible D gene (5 bases). CDR3 length equals 17 residues. Trimming took off 1 base at V and 3 bases at J, with 17 bases between the two ends. Germline V CDR1 and CDR2: KGHSH, LQKENI. CDR3 sequence: CASSPLTPTHRTDTQYF. The CDR3 region has the DNA TGTGCCAGCTCACCACTGACACCAACTCACAGGACAGATACGCAGTATTTT.

This chain's CDR3 is CASSLVQGSTEAFF. The CDR3 nucleotides read TGTGCCAGCAGCTTAGTCCAGGGGAGCACTGAAGCTTTCTTT. V and J are TRBV7-9 and TRBJ1-1; D might be TRBD1 (6 bases). V lost 1 base to trimming and J lost 4 bases, with 10 bases between them. The germline CDR1 and CDR2 sequences are SEHNR and FQNEAQ (reference sequence). CDR3 size: 14 residues.

The chain couples TRBV9 to TRBJ2-2; D is possibly TRBD1 or TRBD2 (5 bases each). The V and J ends lost 6 bases and 0 bases respectively, with 12 bases between them. Germline V gene sequence: CDR1 SGDLS, CDR2 YYNGEE. This CDR3 spans 15 amino acids. The CDR3 DNA reads TGTGCCAGCAACCGGGACCCAGCGAACACCGGGGAGCTGTTTTTT. It yields the protein CASNRDPANTGELFF.

CDR3 sequence reads: CASSWGVGQPQHF. CDR3 DNA sequence: TGTGCCAGTAGTTGGGGGGTTGGGCAGCCCCAGCATTTT. The chain combines TRBV19 with TRBJ1-5; D perhaps matches TRBD1 (5 bases). Trimming left V 5 bases short and J 7 bases short, with 12 bases between. This CDR3 comprises 13 residues. Germline loops: CDR1 LNHDA, CDR2 SQIVND (reference sequence).

This chain uses TRBV10-3 with TRBJ2-1; 7 nucleotides match TRBD2. V lost 8 bases and J lost 7; bases outside the gene matches: 2. This CDR3 spans 11 amino acids. The germline gives CDR1 ENHRY, CDR2 SYGVKD. The CDR3 reads CAIGEGNEQFF. CDR3 coding DNA: TGTGCCATCGGGGAGGGGAATGAGCAGTTCTTC.

The chain employs TRBV5-5 and TRBJ2-7, with a possible D match to TRBD1 (5 bases). Germline CDR1 and CDR2: SGHKS and YYEKEE (reference sequence). The CDR3 runs to 13 residues. The ends were cut back, 2 bases at V and 6 bases at J, with 12 bases in the middle. The CDR3 region is CASSFNAGFEQYF. CDR3 coding DNA: TGTGCCAGCAGCTTCAATGCAGGGTTCGAGCAGTACTTC. The complete variable domain, with remaining parts taken from reference TRBV5-5 and TRBJ2-7, reads DAGVTQSPTHLIKTRGQQVTLRCSPISGHKSVSWYQQVLGQGPQFIFQYYEKEERGRGNFPDRFSARQFPNYSSELNVNALLLGDSALYLCASSFNAGFEQYFGPGTRLTVT.